This passage covers 19 T cell receptor beta chains from one sample sequenced in a study of shared clonotypes between healthy human individuals. The repertoire was sequenced with immunoSEQ multiplex PCR; TCRdb's copy has only in-frame clones and lacks some. The table lists around 2.5 million clones, roughly 93% of them singletons. The sample comprised naive CD4+ T cells from PBMCs. Subset meaning: CD45RA+ positively selected. The receptors derive from a man aged 18 to 29 in good health. Some clones in this sample may be carry-over from other donors' samples.

A few counts support this clone. The chain has TRBV28 and TRBJ1-2; D is possibly TRBD1 (5 bases). Germline-derived CDR1 and CDR2 are MDHEN and SYDVKM. The CDR3 is 13 residues long. The ends were cut back, 3 bases at V and 5 bases at J, with 10 bases in the middle. This CDR3 reads CASSLTTEYGYTF. The CDR3 DNA reads TGTGCCAGCAGTTTGACGACAGAGTATGGCTACACCTTC.

Points on this clone: The same CDR3 arises from other DNA sequences in this sample as well. The gene calls are TRBV30 and TRBJ2-1; D is ambiguous. Trimming left V 0 bases short and J 6 bases short, with 6 bases between. The CDR3 runs 12 residues. Germline CDR1 reads GTSNPN; CDR2 reads SVGIG (reference sequence). CDR3 sequence reads: CAWSVWGNEQFF. CDR3 in DNA: TGTGCCTGGAGTGTTTGGGGCAATGAGCAGTTCTTC.

V is TRBV6-4 and J is TRBJ1-1, with 8 bases aligning to TRBD1. V trimming: 10 bases; J trimming: 7 bases; junction bases outside the gene matches: 11. The CDR3 covers 13 residues. CDR1 is MRHNA and CDR2 is SNTAGT in the germline V gene. The CDR3: CAITTGTGVEAFF. Here the CDR3 DNA reads TGTGCCATCACTACCGGGACAGGAGTTGAAGCTTTCTTT.

This chain links TRBV11-3 with TRBJ2-5, with D unclear. From germline, CDR1 is SGHNT and CDR2 YENEEA. CDR3 size: 13 residues. V lost 6 bases and J lost 5, with 13 bases in between. The chain's CDR3 is CASSRTNGETQYF. DNA of the CDR3: TGTGCCAGCAGTCGAACGAATGGGGAGACCCAGTACTTC.

The chain couples TRBV27 to TRBJ2-7; D may be TRBD2 (6 bases). The ends were cut back, 6 bases at V and 6 bases at J, with 21 bases in the middle. There are 15 residues in the CDR3. Germline CDR1 is MNHEY and CDR2 is SMNVEV (reference sequence). In nucleotides, the CDR3 is TGTGCCAGCAGCAGAGCCGCTACTAGCCAAGCCGAGCAGTACTTC. Residues: CASSRAATSQAEQYF.

CDR3 bases: TGTGCCAGCAGCCAAGTAGGGCTAGCGGGGGACACCGGGGAGCTGTTTTTT. This gives the protein CASSQVGLAGDTGELFF. The V call is TRBV14, the J call TRBJ2-2; 10 nucleotides align to TRBD2. CDR1 SGHDN and CDR2 FVKESK come from the germline V gene. J was trimmed by 3 bases and V by 1 base; bases with no gene match: 5. The CDR3 runs to 17 residues.

The chain links TRBV27 to TRBJ1-1; TRBD1 might be the D (5 bases). Trimming removed 5 bases from V and 0 bases from J, with 13 bases in between. The CDR3 runs 15 residues. CDR1 and CDR2 from the germline V gene are MNHEY and SMNVEV (reference sequence). DNA of the CDR3: TGTGCCAGCAGTGGTGGACGGGGGATGAACACTGAAGCTTTCTTT. Its protein is CASSGGRGMNTEAFF.

The chain links TRBV4-1 to TRBJ1-5, with D hard to call. The CDR3 spans 15 residues. Per the germline V gene, CDR1 is MGHRA and CDR2 is YSYEKL. V shed 3 bases and J shed 5 bases, with 14 bases lying between them. CDR3 residues: CASSHQGRSDQPQHF. The CDR3 bases are TGCGCCAGCAGCCACCAAGGACGGAGCGATCAGCCCCAGCATTTT.

V is TRBV21-1 and J is TRBJ1-1; the DNA was not compared with TRBD1, the D call given in the table. TRBV21-1 is a pseudogene segment. The CDR3 has 16 residues. CDR3 in DNA: TGTGCCAGCAGCAATCCGGGACAGGGCTTGAACACTGAAGCTTTCTTT. Protein: CASSNPGQGLNTEAFF.

This clone was recorded once. The chain couples TRBV10-3 to TRBJ2-7, with 8 bases identical to TRBD2. V trimming: 10 bases; J trimming: 2 bases; junction bases outside the gene matches: 16. Germline values: CDR1 ENHRY, CDR2 SYGVKD. The CDR3 loop spans 16 amino acids. The CDR3 is CATARGSPGGTYEQYF. DNA of the CDR3: TGTGCCACCGCCCGGGGGTCTCCGGGAGGGACCTACGAGCAGTACTTC.

This rearrangement joins TRBV5-4 to TRBJ1-1, with 9 bases that match TRBD1. This CDR3 has 14 residues. Germline V gene sequence: CDR1 SGHNT, CDR2 YYREEE (reference sequence). With 6 bases clipped from V and 11 bases from J, the junction kept 14 bases outside the gene matches. The CDR3 bases are TGTGCCAGCAACGCCGGACAGGGGATTGTAGGGGCTTTCTTT. This encodes CASNAGQGIVGAFF.

V and J are TRBV5-4 and TRBJ2-2; maybe TRBD1 (5 bases). The germline V and J ends were trimmed by 3 bases and 4 bases, with 13 bases remaining between them. The CDR3 covers 15 residues. Per the germline V gene, CDR1 is SGHNT and CDR2 is YYREEE (reference sequence). The CDR3: CASSSLGASTGELFF. In nucleotides, the CDR3 is TGTGCCAGCAGCTCCCTAGGGGCCAGCACCGGGGAGCTGTTTTTT.

The V gene is TRBV28, the J gene TRBJ1-5; a weak D match, TRBD1 (6 bases). CDR3 size: 15 residues. Deletions cut 6 bases from V and 5 bases from J, with 17 bases between. Germline assignment: CDR1 MDHEN and CDR2 SYDVKM. DNA of the CDR3: TGTGCCAGCAGAACCCCGACAGGTCCGCATCAGCCCCAGCATTTT. This sequence encodes CASRTPTGPHQPQHF.

Turning to this clone: In the same sample, other DNA sequences code for this CDR3. The rearrangement joins TRBV19 to TRBJ1-5; a possible D gene is TRBD1 (5 bases). Germline CDR1 reads LNHDA; CDR2 reads SQIVND (reference sequence). This CDR3 spans 14 amino acids. V was trimmed by 2 bases and J by 2 bases, leaving 7 bases between them. As DNA, the CDR3 is TGTGCCAGTAGTATAAAAGGGGGCAATCAGCCCCAGCATTTT. Translating it yields CASSIKGGNQPQHF.

The chain joins TRBV27 to TRBJ2-1; tentatively, D is TRBD1 or TRBD2 (5 bases each). Looked up from germline, CDR1 is MNHEY and CDR2 is SMNVEV (reference sequence). CDR3 length: 16 amino acids. V was clipped by 5 bases and J by 3 bases, with 17 bases between them. CDR3 nucleotide sequence: TGTGCCAGCAGTGCAGCCGGGACGGGATTCTACAATGAGCAGTTCTTC. As protein: CASSAAGTGFYNEQFF.

This sequence joins TRBV7-2 and TRBJ1-1, with D hard to call. Germline V gene sequence: CDR1 SGHTA, CDR2 FQGNSA. The CDR3 is 15 amino acids. V was pared by 5 bases and J by 1 base, with 14 bases between. The CDR3 DNA follows: TGTGCCAGCAGCGTCCACCGGATGCCGAACACTGAAGCTTTCTTT. As protein: CASSVHRMPNTEAFF.

V usage is TRBV27 and J usage is TRBJ2-7; tentatively, D is TRBD1 (5 bases). Per germline, CDR1 MNHEY and CDR2 SMNVEV (reference sequence). V gave up 4 bases and J gave up 2 bases, with 9 bases separating them. The CDR3 is 13 amino acids. CDR3 DNA sequence: TGTGCCAGCAGTTACAGGCCCCCCTACGAGCAGTACTTC. It codes for CASSYRPPYEQYF.

The chain recombines TRBV28 with TRBJ1-2; D is possibly TRBD1 (6 bases). The CDR3 covers 14 residues. Deletions cut 4 bases from V and 4 bases from J, with 13 bases between. CDR1 and CDR2 from the germline V gene are MDHEN and SYDVKM. This chain's CDR3 is CASSYGGLIYGYTF. The CDR3 DNA reads TGTGCCAGCAGTTACGGGGGGCTCATCTATGGCTACACCTTC.

This clone was counted a single time. The rearrangement joins TRBV10-3 to TRBJ1-2; D call uncertain. CDR3 length: 15 amino acids. Germline loops: CDR1 ENHRY, CDR2 SYGVKD. The V end was cut by 4 bases, the J end by 8 bases, with 20 bases between. The CDR3 reads CAISAEPTSPWGYTF. DNA for the CDR3: TGTGCCATCAGTGCTGAGCCTACTTCCCCCTGGGGCTACACCTTC.